One TCR beta chain is described in this entry. Its target antigen remains unknown. With a far larger clone one base away, a read error is the likely cause. Additional DNA sequences in this sample encode the identical CDR3. Using the deep immunoSEQ assay, multiplex PCR amplified TCR CDR3 regions from genomic DNA. Extracted genomic DNA from each cell subset was spread evenly across all wells of several immunoSEQ 96-well plates, with each plate serving as a replicate. For unsorted PBMC, each replicate PCR was loaded with approximately 330 ng genomic DNA, equivalent to about 30,000 T cell genomes. Unsorted PBMC genomic DNA was sequenced across ten immunoSEQ deep assay plates. Purified libraries were quantified with a Qubit 3.0 fluorometer, sized on a Bioanalyzer 2100, and re-quantified with the KAPA Library Quantification kit. Every immunoSEQ 96-well plate was sequenced on a separate single-read 150-cycle Illumina NextSeq 550 flow cell. Per the authors' processing: Because the immunoSEQ output held only junctional sequences and lacked quality scores, the filtering could not match the filtering applied to full-length reads. Sequences were annotated with PyIR, a Python wrapper for IgBLAST v1.9, and V/J genes and CDR3 were assigned using IMGT germline references. Reads with weak V/J assignments (E-value above 1e-6), missing CDR3, stop codons, out-of-frame junctions, or ambiguous translated residues were removed. A V3J clonotype was defined by an identical inferred V gene, J gene, and CDR3 amino acid sequence. To compute the percentage overlap between repertoires, the number of shared unique clonotypes was divided by the size of the smaller repertoire. Repertoire richness was assessed with RTK rarefaction, the Chao1 estimator, and Recon v2.1 estimates of unobserved clonotypes. TCRdb's version of the immuneACCESS table is confined to in-frame rearrangements and falls short of the full clone set. An unresolved V gene accounts for under half of the shortfall where checked; the remainder is of unknown origin. D and trimming come from the DNA, and the V and J calls and clone size come from that table. This sample gives about 460,000 clones in total; 60% to 80% of them show up just once. The ten largest clones add up to around 13% of the sample.

The donors were healthy, HIV-negative adults who had no recently reported acute infections or vaccinations. Only Caucasian adults living in Nashville, Tennessee, USA were represented among the donors. For unsorted samples, around 85 million PBMCs were counted, and genomic DNA was extracted using the QIAamp DNA Blood Mini kit. Blood was obtained by leukapheresis, after which PBMCs were separated by Ficoll-Histopaque density gradient centrifugation and cryopreserved in liquid nitrogen vapor phase. The data are from a study of shared clonotypes between healthy human individuals (dated by TCRdb to about 2020). For the study in its entirety: Three men and two women, aged 18 to 49 years, made up the cohort. Blood TCR repertoires of about 5 healthy adults were deeply sequenced to estimate repertoire size and the extent of clonotype sharing between individuals. To increase sequencing depth and limit assay-specific biases, TCR repertoire library preparation and sequencing were carried out by different laboratories using diverse techniques. Per donor, leukapheresis produced somewhere between about 0.9 and 9.5 billion PBMCs.

The paper's findings and limits, for the study overall: Only blood was sampled, and tissue TCR repertoires likely differ from those in blood. The small number of donors limited the genetic and exposure-history diversity represented. Pairwise subsampling indicated that sequencing depth was expected to affect the degree of clonotype sharing among donors.

The CDR3 holds 12 amino acids from the cysteine to the phenylalanine. The CDR3 DNA has 36 bases and is translated from base 1. The germline V gene (reference sequence) sets CDR1 to GTSNPN and CDR2 to SVGIG. This receptor chain uses TRBV30 and TRBJ1-1; no D gene call is confident. This receptor was taken from a woman between 40 and 50 years old in good health. Some clones in this sample may be carry-over from other donors' samples. The source material was PBMCs. This receptor has the CDR3 CAWSPAGAEAFF. The DNA sequence is as follows: TGTGCCTGGAGTCCGGCCGGCGCTGAGGCTTTCTTT.